The clone carrying this T cell receptor (beta chain) has a handful of counts. Its antigen is currently unknown. Each CDR3 protein gets one entry after TCRdb re-called the 5' RACE reads with MiXCR. The data contain 450,000 or so distinct CDR3 sequences, 20% to 25% of them singletons. Between the trimmed V and J ends, which lost 4 bases and 2 bases, there was a span of 12 bases. CDR3 size: 15 residues. The germline CDR1 and CDR2 sequences are SEHNR and FQNEAQ (reference sequence). The data originate from a study of identical twins. Study-wide results and caveats: Cross-sectional statistical analysis, not tracking of the same donors, underpinned the conclusions. Monozygotic twin pairs showed more out-of-frame TCR alpha sharing than models estimated.

The same specimen was also included in a second study, on T cells expressing NK-cell markers.

The chain couples TRBV7-9 to TRBJ2-1, with unresolved D. Sequencing was performed on CD4+ T cells sorted from blood. The source is a woman aged 18-29 years in good health. The CDR3 here is CASSSGSNAYNEQFF. For the CDR3, the DNA is TGTGCCAGCAGCTCGGGTTCCAACGCCTACAATGAGCAGTTCTTC.